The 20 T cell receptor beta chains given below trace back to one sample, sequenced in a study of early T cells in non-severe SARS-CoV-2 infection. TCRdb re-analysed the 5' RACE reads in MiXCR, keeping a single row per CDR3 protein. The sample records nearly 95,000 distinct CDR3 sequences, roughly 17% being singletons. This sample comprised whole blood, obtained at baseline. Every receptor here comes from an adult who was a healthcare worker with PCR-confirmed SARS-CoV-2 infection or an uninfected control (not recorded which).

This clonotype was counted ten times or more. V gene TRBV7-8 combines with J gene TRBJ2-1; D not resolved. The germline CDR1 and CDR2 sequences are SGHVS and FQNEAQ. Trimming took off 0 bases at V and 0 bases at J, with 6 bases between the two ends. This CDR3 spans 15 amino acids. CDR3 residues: CASSLAGSSYNEQFF. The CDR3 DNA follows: TGTGCCAGCAGCTTAGCCGGAAGCTCCTACAATGAGCAGTTCTTC.

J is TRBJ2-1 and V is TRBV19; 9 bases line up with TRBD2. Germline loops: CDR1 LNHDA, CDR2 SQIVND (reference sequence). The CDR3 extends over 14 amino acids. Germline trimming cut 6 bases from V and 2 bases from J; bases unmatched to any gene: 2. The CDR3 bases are TGTGCCAGTAGCGGCGGGAGGGCCTACAATGAGCAGTTCTTC. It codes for CASSGGRAYNEQFF.

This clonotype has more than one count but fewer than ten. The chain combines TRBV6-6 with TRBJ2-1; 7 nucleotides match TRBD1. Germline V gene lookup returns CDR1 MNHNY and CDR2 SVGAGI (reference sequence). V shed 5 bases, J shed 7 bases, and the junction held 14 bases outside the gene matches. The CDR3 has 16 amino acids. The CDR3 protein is CASSTRQGGTGNEQFF. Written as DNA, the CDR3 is TGTGCCAGCAGTACCCGACAGGGTGGTACGGGGAATGAGCAGTTCTTC.

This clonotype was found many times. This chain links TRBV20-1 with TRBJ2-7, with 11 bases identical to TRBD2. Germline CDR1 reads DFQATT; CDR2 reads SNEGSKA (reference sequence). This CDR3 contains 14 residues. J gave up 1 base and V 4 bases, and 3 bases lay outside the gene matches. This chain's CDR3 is CSAKGLADSYEQYF. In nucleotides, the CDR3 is TGCAGTGCTAAGGGACTAGCGGATTCCTACGAGCAGTACTTC.

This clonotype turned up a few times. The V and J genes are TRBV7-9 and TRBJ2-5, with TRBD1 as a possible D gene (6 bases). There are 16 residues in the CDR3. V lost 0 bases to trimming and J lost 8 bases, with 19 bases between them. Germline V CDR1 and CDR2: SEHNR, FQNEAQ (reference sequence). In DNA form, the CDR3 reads TGTGCCAGCAGCTTAGCGCTAGGTTCGGCAGGGGATACCCAGTACTTC. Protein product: CASSLALGSAGDTQYF.

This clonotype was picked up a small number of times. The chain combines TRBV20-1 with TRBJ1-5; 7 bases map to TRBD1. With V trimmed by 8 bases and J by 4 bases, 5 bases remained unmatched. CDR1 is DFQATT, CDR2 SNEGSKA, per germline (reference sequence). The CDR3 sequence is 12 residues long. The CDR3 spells CSQKTGNQPQHF. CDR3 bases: TGCAGTCAGAAGACAGGGAATCAGCCCCAGCATTTT.

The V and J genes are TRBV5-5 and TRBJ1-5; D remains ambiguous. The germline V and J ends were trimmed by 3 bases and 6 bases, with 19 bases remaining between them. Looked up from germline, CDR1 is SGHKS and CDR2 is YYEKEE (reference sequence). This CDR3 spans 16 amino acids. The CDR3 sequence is CASSSSPRGVGQPQHF. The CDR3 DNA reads TGTGCCAGCAGCTCGTCACCTCGGGGAGTCGGTCAGCCCCAGCATTTT.

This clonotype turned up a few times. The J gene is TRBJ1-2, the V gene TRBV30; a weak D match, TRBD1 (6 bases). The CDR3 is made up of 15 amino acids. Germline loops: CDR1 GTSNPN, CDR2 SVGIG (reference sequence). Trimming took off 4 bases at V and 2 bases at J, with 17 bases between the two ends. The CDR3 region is CAWKMGHRENYGYTF. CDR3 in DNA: TGTGCCTGGAAGATGGGGCACAGGGAGAACTATGGCTACACCTTC. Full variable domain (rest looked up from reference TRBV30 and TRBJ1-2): SQTIHQWPATLVQPVGSPLSLECTVEGTSNPNLYWYRQAAGRGLQLLFYSVGIGQISSEVPQNLSASRPQDRQFILSSKKLLLSDSGFYLCAWKMGHRENYGYTFGSGTRLTVV.

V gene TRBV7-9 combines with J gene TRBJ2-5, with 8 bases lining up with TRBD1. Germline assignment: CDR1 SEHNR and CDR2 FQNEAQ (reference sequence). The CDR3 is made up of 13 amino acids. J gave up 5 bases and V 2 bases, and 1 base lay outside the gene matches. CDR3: CASSLRTGETQYF. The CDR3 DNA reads TGTGCCAGCAGCTTAAGGACAGGGGAGACCCAGTACTTC.

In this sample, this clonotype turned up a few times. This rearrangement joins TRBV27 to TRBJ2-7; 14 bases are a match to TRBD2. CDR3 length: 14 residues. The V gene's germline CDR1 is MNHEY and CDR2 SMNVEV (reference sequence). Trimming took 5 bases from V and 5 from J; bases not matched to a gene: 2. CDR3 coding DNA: TGTGCCAGCAGTAGGACTAGCGGGAGGAACGAGCAGTACTTC. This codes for CASSRTSGRNEQYF.

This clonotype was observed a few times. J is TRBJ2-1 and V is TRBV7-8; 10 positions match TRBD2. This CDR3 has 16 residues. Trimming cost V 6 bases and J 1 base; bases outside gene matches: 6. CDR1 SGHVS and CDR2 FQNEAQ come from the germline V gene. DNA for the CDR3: TGTGCCAGCAGTCTTAGCGGGAGGCTTTCCTACAATGAGCAGTTCTTC. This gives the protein CASSLSGRLSYNEQFF.

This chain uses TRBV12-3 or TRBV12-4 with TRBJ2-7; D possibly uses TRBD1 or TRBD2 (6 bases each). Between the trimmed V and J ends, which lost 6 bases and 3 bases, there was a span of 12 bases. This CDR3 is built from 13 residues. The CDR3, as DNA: TGTGCCAGCAGCCGGGGGCGGGACTACGAGCAGTACTTC. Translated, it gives CASSRGRDYEQYF.

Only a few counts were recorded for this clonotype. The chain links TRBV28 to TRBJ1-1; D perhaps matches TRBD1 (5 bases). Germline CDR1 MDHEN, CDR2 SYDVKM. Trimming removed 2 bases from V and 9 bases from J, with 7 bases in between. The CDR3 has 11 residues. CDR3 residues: CASSLRGKAFF. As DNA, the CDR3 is TGTGCCAGCAGTTTAAGGGGAAAAGCTTTCTTT.

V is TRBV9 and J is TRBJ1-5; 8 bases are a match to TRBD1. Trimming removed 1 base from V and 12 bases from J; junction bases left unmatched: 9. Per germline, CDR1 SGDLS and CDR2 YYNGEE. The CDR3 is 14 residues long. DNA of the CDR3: TGTGCCAGCAGCGTATTGACGAGGACAGGGTGCCAGCATTTT. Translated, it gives CASSVLTRTGCQHF. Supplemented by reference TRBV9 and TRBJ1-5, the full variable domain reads DSGVTQTPKHLITATGQRVTLRCSPRSGDLSVYWYQQSLDQGLQFLIQYYNGEERAKGNILERFSAQQFPDLHSELNLSSLELGDSALYFCASSVLTRTGCQHFGDGTRLSIL.

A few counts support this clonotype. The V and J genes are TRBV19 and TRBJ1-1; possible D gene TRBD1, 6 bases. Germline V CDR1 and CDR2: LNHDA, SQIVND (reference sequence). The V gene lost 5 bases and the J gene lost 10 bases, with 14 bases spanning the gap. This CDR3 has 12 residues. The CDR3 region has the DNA TGTGCCAGTAGTCCCCGGGACAACCCAGCTTTCTTT. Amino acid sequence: CASSPRDNPAFF.

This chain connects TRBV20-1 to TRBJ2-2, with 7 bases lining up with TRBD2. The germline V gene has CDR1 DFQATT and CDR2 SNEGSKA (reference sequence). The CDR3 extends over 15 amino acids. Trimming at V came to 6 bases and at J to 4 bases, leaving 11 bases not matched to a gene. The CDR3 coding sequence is TGCAGTGCCCTCTCAAGGCGGGGGACCACCGGGGAGCTGTTTTTT. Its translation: CSALSRRGTTGELFF.

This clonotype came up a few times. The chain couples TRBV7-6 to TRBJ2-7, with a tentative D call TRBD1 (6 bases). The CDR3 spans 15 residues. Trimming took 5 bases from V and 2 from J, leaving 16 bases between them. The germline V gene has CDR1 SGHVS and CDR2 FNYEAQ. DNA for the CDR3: TGTGCCAGCAGCCTTAGACGGGACAATACCTACGAGCAGTACTTC. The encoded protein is CASSLRRDNTYEQYF.

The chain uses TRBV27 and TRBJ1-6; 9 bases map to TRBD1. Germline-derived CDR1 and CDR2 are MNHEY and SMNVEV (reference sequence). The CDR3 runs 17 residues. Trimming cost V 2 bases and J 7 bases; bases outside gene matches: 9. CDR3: CASSLALHRGRNSPLHF. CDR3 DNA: TGTGCCAGCAGTTTAGCGTTACACAGGGGGCGGAATTCACCCCTCCACTTT.

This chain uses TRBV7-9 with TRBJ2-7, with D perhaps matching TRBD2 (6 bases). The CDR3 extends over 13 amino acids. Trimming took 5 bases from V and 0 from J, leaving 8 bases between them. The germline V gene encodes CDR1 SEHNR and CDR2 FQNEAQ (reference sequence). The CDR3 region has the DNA TGTGCCAGCAGCACGACTAGCTCCTACGAGCAGTACTTC. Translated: CASSTTSSYEQYF.

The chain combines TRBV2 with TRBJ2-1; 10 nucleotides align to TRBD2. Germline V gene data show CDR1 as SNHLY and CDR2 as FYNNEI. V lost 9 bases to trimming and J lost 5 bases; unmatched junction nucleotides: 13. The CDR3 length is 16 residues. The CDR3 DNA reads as TGTGCCAGGCGAGGGACTAGCGAGGGATTAAACAATGAGCAGTTCTTC. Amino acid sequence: CARRGTSEGLNNEQFF.